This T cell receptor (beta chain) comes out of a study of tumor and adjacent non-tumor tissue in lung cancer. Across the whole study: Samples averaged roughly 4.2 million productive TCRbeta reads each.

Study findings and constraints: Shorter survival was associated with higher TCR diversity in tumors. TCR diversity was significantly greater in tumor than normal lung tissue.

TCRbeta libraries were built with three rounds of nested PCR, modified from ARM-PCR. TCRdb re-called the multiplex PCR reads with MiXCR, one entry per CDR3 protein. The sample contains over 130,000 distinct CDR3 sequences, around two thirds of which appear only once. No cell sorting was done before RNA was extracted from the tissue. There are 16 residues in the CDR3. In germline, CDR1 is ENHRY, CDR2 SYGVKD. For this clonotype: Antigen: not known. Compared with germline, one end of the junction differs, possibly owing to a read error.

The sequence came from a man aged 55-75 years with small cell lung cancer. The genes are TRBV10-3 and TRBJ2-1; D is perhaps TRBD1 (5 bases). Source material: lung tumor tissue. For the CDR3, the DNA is TGTGTCATCAGTAGTGGGAAGGGGCCCTCAAACAATGAGCAGTTCTTC. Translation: CVISSGKGPSNNEQFF.